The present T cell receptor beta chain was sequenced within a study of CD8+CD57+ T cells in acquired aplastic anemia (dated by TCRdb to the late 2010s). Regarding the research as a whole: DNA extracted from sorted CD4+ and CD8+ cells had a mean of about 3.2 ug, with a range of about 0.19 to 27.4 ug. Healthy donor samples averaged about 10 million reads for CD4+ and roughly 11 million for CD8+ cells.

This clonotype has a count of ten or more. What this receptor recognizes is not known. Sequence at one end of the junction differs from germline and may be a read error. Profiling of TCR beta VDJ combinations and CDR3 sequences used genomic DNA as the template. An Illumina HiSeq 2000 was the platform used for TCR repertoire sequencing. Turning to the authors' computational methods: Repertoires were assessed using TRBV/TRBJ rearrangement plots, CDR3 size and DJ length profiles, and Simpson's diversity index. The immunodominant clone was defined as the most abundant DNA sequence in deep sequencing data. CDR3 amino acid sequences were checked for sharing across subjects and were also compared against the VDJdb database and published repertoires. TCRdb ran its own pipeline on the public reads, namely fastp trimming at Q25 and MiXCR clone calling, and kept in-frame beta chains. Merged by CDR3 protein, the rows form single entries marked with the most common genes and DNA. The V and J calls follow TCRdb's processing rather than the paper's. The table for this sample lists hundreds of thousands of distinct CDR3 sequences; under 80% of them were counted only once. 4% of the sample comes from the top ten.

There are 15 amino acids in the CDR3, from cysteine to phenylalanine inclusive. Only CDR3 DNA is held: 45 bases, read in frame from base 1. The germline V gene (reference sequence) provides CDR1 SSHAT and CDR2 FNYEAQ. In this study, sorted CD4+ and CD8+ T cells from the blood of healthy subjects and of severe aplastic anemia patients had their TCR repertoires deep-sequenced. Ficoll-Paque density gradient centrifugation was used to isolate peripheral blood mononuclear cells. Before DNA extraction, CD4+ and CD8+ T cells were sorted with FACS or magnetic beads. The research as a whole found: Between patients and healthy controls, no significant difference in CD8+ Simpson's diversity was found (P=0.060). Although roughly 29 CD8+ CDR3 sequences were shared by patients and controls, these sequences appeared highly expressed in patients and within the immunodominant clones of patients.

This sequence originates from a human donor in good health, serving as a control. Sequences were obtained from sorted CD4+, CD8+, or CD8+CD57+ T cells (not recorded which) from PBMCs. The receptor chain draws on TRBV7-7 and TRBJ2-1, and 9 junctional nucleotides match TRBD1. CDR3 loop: CASSLAGTGPNEQFF. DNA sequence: TGTGCTAGCAGCTTAGCTGGGACAGGGCCCAATGAGCAGTTCTTC.